This note documents a single T cell receptor beta chain sequence. Its cognate antigen has yet to be identified. No clone much larger than this one lies a single base away; base qualities are absent. Based on the germline V gene, the CDR1 and CDR2 sequences are SGHNT and YENEEA. Relative to germline, V is 1 base shorter and J is 2 bases shorter, with 9 bases between their ends. The CDR3 measures 14 amino acids from cysteine to phenylalanine. CDR3 DNA is the only sequence kept; it has 42 bases, read in frame from the first base. The data stem from a study of blood T cell repertoires in COVID-19 (dated by TCRdb to about 2020). A note on the overall study: The collaborator samples originated in the United States, Italy and Spain and spanned the acute and convalescent phases of COVID-19. The material from the prospective study consisted of cDNA or gDNA derived from T cells, B-cell-depleted T cells, or PBMCs. Deeply sampled blood TCRbeta repertoires from subjects exposed to, actively infected with, or recovered from COVID-19 were included in the dataset. A freely available public database, intended as a resource for researchers studying the immune response to SARS-CoV-2, is where the repertoires were released. The samples were drawn from two sources: the first 160 participants of the ongoing ImmuneRACE study, and 1,000 to 1,500 subjects contributed by 6 global collaborators. Sample metadata almost always included a de-identified subject ID, COVID-19 status, age in years and sex. HLA class I and class II types, where available, came from metadata supplied by the sample provider rather than from assay-based typing.

TCRbeta CDR3 regions were amplified from genomic DNA by means of the immunoSEQ Assay, a bias-controlled multiplex PCR. Under the source paper's analysis protocol: Nucleated cell counts per sample were estimated from amplification of reference gene primers within the assay. Sequence reads were collapsed and filtered to measure the absolute abundance of every unique TCRbeta CDR3 rearrangement. For each sample, productive Simpson clonality was calculated as the square root of Simpson's diversity index over productive rearrangements. TCRdb limited this immuneACCESS table to in-frame rearrangements with V and J called. A share of clones is missing; checked studies link under half to unresolved V genes, and the rest is unexplained. V and J calls and clone size are given by that table; D and trimming were obtained from the DNA. The sample includes approximately 260,000 clones, with 88% observed a single time. The ten largest clones take up about 9.4% of the sample.

Findings and caveats that apply to the study as a whole: Clinical and demographic metadata were provided uncurated, with the amount varying by source and participant.

One collaborating source in Seattle enrolled patients during active infection and followed them longitudinally through the course of disease. The collaborating institutions used their own protocols to collect whole blood in K2EDTA tubes. For TCRbeta analysis, collaborator samples were shipped as frozen whole blood, as isolated PBMCs, or as DNA extracted from either sample type. This receptor was identified in a woman between 70 and 85 years old with COVID-19, enrolled during active disease. Rearrangement joined TRBV11-3 to TRBJ2-7, with a tentative D gene TRBD1 over 5 matching bases. The source material was peripheral blood. The DNA sequence reads TGTGCCAGCAGCTTAGCAGGGAACACCTACGAGCAGTACTTC. Its protein product is CASSLAGNTYEQYF.